This T cell receptor beta chain was captured in a study of control samples from healthy donors and cancer patients. The assay was immunoSEQ multiplex PCR, and TCRdb's table has in-frame clones only and misses some. The sample gives 150,000 to 200,000 clones, around 88% of which show up once; under 2% is in the top ten. The CDR3 sequence is 15 residues long. Germline lookup yields CDR1 SQVTM and CDR2 ANQGSEA. Deletions cut 1 base from V and 0 bases from J, with 10 bases between. This sequence was found in a young man in good health. The sample was blood. J is TRBJ2-4 and V is TRBV29-1; D unclear. This chain's CDR3 is CSVEGGDLAKNIQYF. The CDR3 region has the DNA TGCAGCGTTGAAGGGGGTGATTTAGCCAAAAACATTCAGTACTTC.